The present entry profiles one TCR beta chain with its context. The method was immunoSEQ multiplex PCR; TCRdb's version includes in-frame clones alone and lacks a portion of them. The sample has some 170,000 clones, 93% seen once. V dropped 9 bases and J dropped 0 bases, with 11 bases sitting between them. There are 14 residues in the CDR3. Germline V gives CDR1 MNHEY, CDR2 SMNVEV (reference sequence). The data derive from a study of T cell responses to AZD1222 COVID-19 vaccine. The TCR comes from an adult in good health. Sequencing used peripheral blood, obtained on day 0 of AZD1222 vaccination. The rearrangement uses TRBV27 and TRBJ2-2; D is possibly TRBD1 or TRBD2 (5 bases each). Here the CDR3 reads CASRDAANTGELFF. The CDR3 nucleotides are TGTGCCAGTAGGGACGCGGCGAACACCGGGGAGCTGTTTTTT.